This entry lists 2 T cell receptor beta chains sequenced from one sample in a study of monozygotic twins with inflammatory bowel disease. Reprocessing the 5' RACE reads, TCRdb reports a single entry for every CDR3 protein and omits DNA. The sample table sets out about 380,000 distinct CDR3 sequences. The sequenced sample was blood. These receptors were obtained from a human donor with ulcerative colitis or Crohn's disease, or a healthy co-twin of an affected twin (not recorded which).

The rearrangement uses TRBV20-1 and TRBJ1-5; TCRdb outputs TRBD1, but without DNA this stays unchecked. The V gene's germline CDR1 is DFQATT and CDR2 SNEGSKA (reference sequence). The length of the CDR3 is 17 residues. CDR3 loop: CSARGGTATYSNQPQHF.

This rearrangement joins TRBV5-4 to TRBJ2-3; TCRdb reports TRBD1, a call that lacks DNA to check it against. Germline loops: CDR1 SGHNT, CDR2 YYREEE (reference sequence). The CDR3 runs 15 residues. CDR3 in amino acids: CASSLPRGMTDTQYF.